This T cell receptor (beta chain) was found in a study of blood T cell repertoires in COVID-19. In its sample, this clone was seen a few times. Germline lookup yields CDR1 SNHLY and CDR2 FYNNEI. Trimming removed 8 bases from V and 0 bases from J; junction bases left unmatched: 3. There are 13 residues in the CDR3. Using immunoSEQ multiplex PCR, the repertoire was profiled, and TCRdb retains in-frame clones only, with some absent. Counted here are thousands of clones, around 67% occurring once; the ten biggest clones make up around 16%. The receptor was derived from a man in his sixties with acute or convalescent COVID-19. This chain uses TRBV2 with TRBJ2-7; 8 positions match TRBD2. The sequenced material came from peripheral blood. The DNA of the CDR3 is TGTGCCAGCGCCGGGACTAGCTCCTACGAGCAGTACTTC. The encoded protein is CASAGTSSYEQYF.